This T cell receptor beta chain is drawn from a study of preoperative IRX-2 immunotherapy in early breast cancer. The table lists this clone with a count of one. As to treatment: preoperative locoregional IRX-2 cytokine immunotherapy. This phase Ib study tested locoregional IRX-2 cytokine immunotherapy given before surgery. The CDR3 loop spans 19 amino acids. V was clipped by 2 bases and J by 4 bases; unmatched bases: 15. Germline assignment: CDR1 SGHDT and CDR2 YYEEEE. Only in-frame clones appear in the TCRdb table, and some are missing; sequencing was by immunoSEQ multiplex PCR. Among fewer than 40,000 clones, roughly 95% were seen once, and the ten largest hold roughly 6.7%.

The chain carries TRBV5-6 and TRBJ2-1, with 10 bases lining up with TRBD2. Specimen collection occurred from a patient treated with IRX-2 immunotherapy. The sequence was collected from a human donor with breast cancer. The CDR3 sequence is CASSFYSSGRARWYNEQFF. The CDR3 DNA reads as TGTGCCAGCAGCTTCTATTCGAGCGGGAGGGCCAGGTGGTACAATGAGCAGTTCTTC. The full variable domain, rest sourced from reference TRBV5-6 and TRBJ2-1, is DAGVTQSPTHLIKTRGQQVTLRCSPKSGHDTVSWYQQALGQGPQFIFQYYEEEERQRGNFPDRFSGHQFPNYSSELNVNALLLGDSALYLCASSFYSSGRARWYNEQFFGPGTRLTVL.